These 19 T cell receptor beta chains were all obtained from the same sample, sequenced in a study of T cells in Graves' hyperthyroidism and ophthalmopathy. TCR beta CDR3 regions were amplified from RNA. The HTBI primer set served for first-round RT-PCR of the TCR CDR3. TCRdb fed the multiplex PCR reads into MiXCR, producing one record per CDR3 protein. The data hold 390,000 or so distinct CDR3 sequences, with approximately 14% observed a single time. The sample consisted of blood. Receptor source: a man aged 18 to 29 with Graves' ophthalmopathy.

This clonotype was counted many times. The rearrangement uses TRBV3-1 and TRBJ2-1, with 8 bases that match TRBD2. Germline CDR1 reads LGHDT; CDR2 reads YNNKEL (reference sequence). The junction had 4 bases not matched to a gene; V was cut back by 1 base and J by 14 bases. CDR3 length: 12 residues. DNA of the CDR3: TGTGCCAGCAGCCAAGCGGGGGGGCTTGAGTTCTTC. It is translated as CASSQAGGLEFF.

V is TRBV5-1 and J is TRBJ2-2; 8 bases line up with TRBD1. The germline gives CDR1 SGHRS, CDR2 YFSETQ. The junction had 7 bases not matched to a gene; V was cut back by 6 bases and J by 6 bases. The CDR3 has 14 amino acids. The CDR3 DNA sequence: TGCGCCAGCACCCCCGACAGGGGCCCCGGGGAGCTGTTTTTT. Its protein is CASTPDRGPGELFF.

This clonotype was counted a few times. This chain joins TRBV19 and TRBJ2-5, with D possibly being TRBD1 or TRBD2 (6 bases each). Germline V lookup: CDR1 LNHDA, CDR2 SQIVND (reference sequence). The length of the CDR3 is 12 residues. V lost 6 bases to trimming and J lost 5 bases, with 10 bases between them. For the CDR3, the DNA is TGTGCCAGTAGCGGGGGCCCGGAGACCCAGTACTTC. This sequence encodes CASSGGPETQYF.

In this sample, this clonotype turned up many times. This chain connects TRBV2 to TRBJ2-1; D uncertain. Trimming shortened V by 3 bases and J by 3 bases, and 9 bases separated the two germline ends. This CDR3 is 14 amino acids long. CDR1 is SNHLY, CDR2 FYNNEI, per germline. The CDR3 nucleotides read TGTGCCAGCAGTGAGAACCCCGACTACAATGAGCAGTTCTTC. Residues: CASSENPDYNEQFF.

This clonotype has a count of ten or more. The V gene is TRBV5-1, the J gene TRBJ2-3, with D hard to call. Germline loops: CDR1 SGHRS, CDR2 YFSETQ. Trimming removed 6 bases from V and 0 bases from J, with 17 bases in between. CDR3 length equals 16 residues. The CDR3 region has the DNA TGCGCCAGCACCCGTGGGGATACCACTAGCACAGATACGCAGTATTTT. Translated: CASTRGDTTSTDTQYF.

This chain uses TRBV4-1 with TRBJ1-6; possibly TRBD1 for D (6 bases). CDR3 length equals 15 residues. The V end was cut by 4 bases, the J end by 6 bases, with 13 bases between. From germline, CDR1 is MGHRA and CDR2 YSYEKL. CDR3 DNA sequence: TGCGCCAGCAGCCGACAGGACAGCTCTAATTCACCCCTCCACTTT. Protein product: CASSRQDSSNSPLHF.

This clonotype came up a few times. This sequence joins TRBV6-2 or TRBV6-3 and TRBJ1-6, with D possibly matching TRBD1 (5 bases). The CDR3 length is 17 residues. Between the trimmed V and J ends, which lost 0 bases and 7 bases, there was a span of 16 bases. In germline, CDR1 is MNHEY, CDR2 SVGEGT. The CDR3: CASSYSGDGAANSPLHF. CDR3 DNA: TGTGCCAGCAGTTACTCGGGGGACGGGGCGGCGAATTCACCCCTCCACTTT.

The chain is built from TRBV27 and TRBJ2-7, with 8 positions matching TRBD1. The end of the DNA aligns better with TRBJ2-1, so the J call may be wrong. This CDR3 contains 13 residues. Germline assignment: CDR1 MNHEY and CDR2 SMNVEV (reference sequence). The CDR3 is CASSPGTGYEQFF. DNA of the CDR3: TGTGCCAGCAGTCCCGGGACAGGCTACGAGCAGTTCTTC.

Notes on this clonotype: One junction end does not reproduce the germline sequence, and a read error may be involved. The chain couples TRBV12-3 or TRBV12-4 to TRBJ2-2, with D possibly matching TRBD2 (7 bases). This CDR3 contains 16 residues. CDR3 sequence: CASSFDAGANTGELSF. The CDR3 region has the DNA TGTGCCAGCAGCTTCGACGCGGGGGCGAACACCGGGGAGCTGTCTTTT.

This clonotype was detected ten times or more. The V and J genes are TRBV13 and TRBJ2-5; 7 bases fit TRBD1. This CDR3 region has 15 residues. Germline V gene data show CDR1 as PRHDT and CDR2 as FYEKMQ (reference sequence). V gave up 4 bases and J gave up 5 bases; unmatched junction bases: 10. CDR3 amino acids: CASSSANRDSETQYF. CDR3 DNA: TGTGCCAGCAGCTCAGCTAACCGGGACAGCGAGACCCAGTACTTC.

This clonotype was seen ten or more times. This chain's CDR3 is CASSPTPTGERYNEQFF. The CDR3 DNA sequence: TGTGCCAGCAGTCCGACCCCCACAGGGGAGCGCTACAATGAGCAGTTCTTC. The gene calls are TRBV2 and TRBJ2-1, with 7 bases that match TRBD1. V was pared by 5 bases and J by 3 bases, with 13 bases of the junction left unmatched. Germline assignment: CDR1 SNHLY and CDR2 FYNNEI. The CDR3 spans 17 residues. The full variable domain, rest sourced from reference TRBV2 and TRBJ2-1, is EPEVTQTPSHQVTQMGQEVILRCVPISNHLYFYWYRQILGQKVEFLVSFYNNEISEKSEIFDDQFSVERPDGSNFTLKIRSTKLEDSAMYFCASSPTPTGERYNEQFFGPGTRLTVL.

This clonotype occurred a few times. This chain joins TRBV4-1 and TRBJ1-2, with 7 bases identical to TRBD1. The CDR3 is 15 residues long. Looked up from germline, CDR1 is MGHRA and CDR2 is YSYEKL. V lost 4 bases, J lost 1 base, and 6 bases stayed unmatched. This CDR3 is CASSPGTAVNYGYTF. The CDR3 nucleotides are TGCGCCAGCAGCCCCGGGACAGCGGTTAACTATGGCTACACCTTC.

This clonotype was observed a handful of times. This chain uses TRBV11-3 with TRBJ2-2, with TRBD1 identical over 10 bases. The trim removed 5 bases at V and 6 bases at J, leaving 3 bases unmatched. Germline assignment: CDR1 SGHNT and CDR2 YENEEA. This CDR3 region has 14 residues. The CDR3 region is CASSNDRGPGELFF. The CDR3 bases are TGTGCCAGCAGCAACGACAGGGGGCCCGGGGAGCTGTTTTTT.

V is TRBV4-1 and J is TRBJ1-5; TRBD1 matches 9 bases. This CDR3 has 16 amino acids. The V and J ends lost 3 bases and 2 bases, in that order; junction bases with no gene match: 5. CDR1 and CDR2 (germline): MGHRA, YSYEKL. The CDR3 bases are TGCGCCAGCAGCCAGGCCCGGACAGGGGGCAATCAGCCCCAGCATTTT. It encodes CASSQARTGGNQPQHF.

There are many counts of this clonotype. The V call is TRBV11-3, the J call TRBJ2-5; weak D call: TRBD2 (6 bases). V shed 1 base and J shed 5 bases, with 20 bases lying between them. CDR1 and CDR2 (germline): SGHNT, YENEEA. The CDR3 spans 17 residues. The CDR3 nucleotides are TGTGCCAGCAGCTTAGGGTCGAGTTCGGAGGGAACGGAGACCCAGTACTTC. Translated, it gives CASSLGSSSEGTETQYF.

The chain recombines TRBV7-2 with TRBJ2-3, with 11 bases aligning to TRBD2. V gave up 3 bases and J gave up 5 bases; unmatched junction bases: 7. Germline V gene sequence: CDR1 SGHTA, CDR2 FQGNSA. The CDR3 sequence is 16 residues long. The CDR3 DNA is TGTGCCAGCAGCTTTCGACTAGCGGGGAACCTAGATACGCAGTATTTT. Translated: CASSFRLAGNLDTQYF.

A few counts support this clonotype. The chain combines TRBV6-1 with TRBJ2-7, with TRBD1 matching 9 bases. Trimming at V came to 5 bases and at J to 0 bases, leaving 5 bases not matched to a gene. Germline V gene data show CDR1 as MNHNS and CDR2 as SASEGT. The CDR3 contains 15 residues. This CDR3 reads CASSRTGGTSYEQYF. The CDR3 DNA follows: TGTGCCAGCAGTCGCACAGGGGGCACCTCCTACGAGCAGTACTTC.

Note on this clonotype: This may be a read error, as it is one base from a much larger clone. The V and J genes are TRBV2 and TRBJ2-5, with D possibly matching TRBD2 (7 bases). Germline V gene lookup returns CDR1 SNHLY and CDR2 FYNNEI. The CDR3 consists of 16 residues. V gave up 4 bases and J gave up 5 bases, with 20 bases separating them. For the CDR3, the DNA is TGTGCCAGCAGTGGAGTCGGTTGGGGGGGCCGGGAGACCCAGTACTTC. Protein: CASSGVGWGGRETQYF.

The chain has TRBV27 and TRBJ2-7, with D possibly called TRBD1 or TRBD2 (6 bases each). The CDR3 length is 14 residues. Trimming cost V 4 bases and J 3 bases, with 13 bases left between them. Per germline, CDR1 MNHEY and CDR2 SMNVEV (reference sequence). CDR3 bases: TGTGCCAGCAGTTGGGGGGACACCCGCTACGAGCAGTACTTC. This translates into CASSWGDTRYEQYF.